This T cell receptor (beta chain) was captured by sequencing in a study of T-cell memory formation after mild COVID-19. Study outcomes and limitations: Mainly CM and EM harbored the contracting CD4+ clones; mainly EMRA harbored the CD8+ ones. The study detected some responding clones in pre-infection memory, suggesting cross-reactive memory joined.

5'RACE primed at constant segments yielded TCR alpha and TCR beta cDNA libraries bearing sample barcodes and UMIs. Each CDR3 protein is one row after TCRdb ran MiXCR on the 5' RACE reads. The sample lists 300,000 to 350,000 distinct CDR3 sequences; around 13% were seen once. With respect to this clonotype: Antigen specificity is unknown.

CDR1 is SEHNR and CDR2 is FQNEAQ in the germline V gene (reference sequence). V gave up 2 bases and J gave up 0 bases; unmatched junction bases: 6. CDR3 length equals 17 residues. The chain employs TRBV7-9 and TRBJ2-2, with 7 bases identical to TRBD2. Sequenced input: PBMCs or a T cell subset sorted from them (not recorded which). The clonotype was recovered from a man between 18 and 29 years old who had mild COVID-19 (a few samples of this study predate the infection). Cell type and time point are not known. CDR3 nucleotide sequence: TGTGCCAGCAGCTTATTGAGCGGGGTGGCGAACACCGGGGAGCTGTTTTTT. Translation gives CASSLLSGVANTGELFF.